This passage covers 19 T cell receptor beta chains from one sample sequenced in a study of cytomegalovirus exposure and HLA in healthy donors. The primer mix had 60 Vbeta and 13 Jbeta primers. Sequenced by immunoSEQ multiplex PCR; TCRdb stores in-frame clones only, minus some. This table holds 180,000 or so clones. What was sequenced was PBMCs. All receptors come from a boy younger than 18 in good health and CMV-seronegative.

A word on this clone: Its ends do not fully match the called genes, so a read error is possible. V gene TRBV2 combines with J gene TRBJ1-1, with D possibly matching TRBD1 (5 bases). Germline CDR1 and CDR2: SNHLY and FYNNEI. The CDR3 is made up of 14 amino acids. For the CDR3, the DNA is TGTGCCAGCAGCGAAGGACACGATAGCACTGAAGCTTTCTTT. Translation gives CASSEGHDSTEAFF. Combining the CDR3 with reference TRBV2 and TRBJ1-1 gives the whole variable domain EPEVTQTPSHQVTQMGQEVILRCVPISNHLYFYWYRQILGQKVEFLVSFYNNEISEKSEIFDDQFSVERPDGSNFTLKIRSTKLEDSAMYFCASSEGHDSTEAFFGQGTRLTVV.

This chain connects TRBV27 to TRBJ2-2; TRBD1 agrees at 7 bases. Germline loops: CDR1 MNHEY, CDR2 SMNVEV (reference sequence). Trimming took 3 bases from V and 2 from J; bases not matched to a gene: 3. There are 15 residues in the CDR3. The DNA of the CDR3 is TGTGCCAGCAGTTTTCGGGACAGCAACACCGGGGAGCTGTTTTTT. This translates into CASSFRDSNTGELFF.

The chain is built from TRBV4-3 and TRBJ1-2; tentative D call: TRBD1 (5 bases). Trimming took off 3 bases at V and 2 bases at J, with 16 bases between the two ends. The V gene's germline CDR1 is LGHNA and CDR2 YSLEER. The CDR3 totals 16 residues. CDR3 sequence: CASSQAGPPRNYGYTF. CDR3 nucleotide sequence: TGCGCCAGCAGCCAGGCGGGGCCTCCTCGGAACTATGGCTACACCTTC.

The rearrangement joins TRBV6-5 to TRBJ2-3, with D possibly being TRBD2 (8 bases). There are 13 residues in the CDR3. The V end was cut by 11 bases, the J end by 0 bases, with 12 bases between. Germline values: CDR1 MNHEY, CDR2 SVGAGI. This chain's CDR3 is CAAGGQSTDTQYF. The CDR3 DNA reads TGTGCCGCGGGGGGACAGAGCACAGATACGCAGTATTTT.

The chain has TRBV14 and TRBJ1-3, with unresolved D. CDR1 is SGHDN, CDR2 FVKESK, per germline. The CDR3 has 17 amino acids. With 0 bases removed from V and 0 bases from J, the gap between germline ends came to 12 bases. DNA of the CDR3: TGTGCCAGCAGCCAAGATCCCCCGTCTATCTCTGGAAACACCATATATTTT. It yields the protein CASSQDPPSISGNTIYF.

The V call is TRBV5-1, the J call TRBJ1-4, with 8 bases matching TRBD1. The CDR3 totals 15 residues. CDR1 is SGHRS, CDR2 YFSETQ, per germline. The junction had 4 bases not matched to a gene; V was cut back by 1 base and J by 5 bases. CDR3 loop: CASSLSDRVNEKLFF. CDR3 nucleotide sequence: TGCGCCAGCAGCTTGTCGGACAGGGTCAATGAAAAACTGTTTTTT.

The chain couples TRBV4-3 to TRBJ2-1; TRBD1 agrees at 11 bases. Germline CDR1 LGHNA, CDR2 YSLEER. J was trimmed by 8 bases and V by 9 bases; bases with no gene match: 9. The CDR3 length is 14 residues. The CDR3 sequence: CASRPGQGDDEQFF. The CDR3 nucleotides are TGCGCCAGTCGGCCGGGACAGGGGGACGATGAGCAGTTCTTC.

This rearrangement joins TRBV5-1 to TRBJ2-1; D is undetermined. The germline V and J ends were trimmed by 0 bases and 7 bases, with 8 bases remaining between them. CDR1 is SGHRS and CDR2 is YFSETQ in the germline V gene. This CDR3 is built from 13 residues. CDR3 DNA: TGCGCCAGCAGCTTGGCCGTGGAGAATGAGCAGTTCTTC. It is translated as CASSLAVENEQFF.

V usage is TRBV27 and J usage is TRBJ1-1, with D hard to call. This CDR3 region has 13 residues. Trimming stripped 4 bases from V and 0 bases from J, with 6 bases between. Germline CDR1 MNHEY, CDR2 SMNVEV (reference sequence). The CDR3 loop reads CASSWSVNTEAFF. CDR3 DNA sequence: TGTGCCAGCAGTTGGTCGGTGAACACTGAAGCTTTCTTT.

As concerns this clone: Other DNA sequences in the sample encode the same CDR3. The CDR3 protein is CATTGTGGYGYTF. The CDR3 DNA reads TGTGCTACCACCGGAACAGGGGGCTATGGCTACACCTTC. The genes are TRBV5-4 and TRBJ1-2, with 8 bases aligning to TRBD1. The CDR3 spans 13 residues. The germline gives CDR1 SGHNT, CDR2 YYREEE (reference sequence).

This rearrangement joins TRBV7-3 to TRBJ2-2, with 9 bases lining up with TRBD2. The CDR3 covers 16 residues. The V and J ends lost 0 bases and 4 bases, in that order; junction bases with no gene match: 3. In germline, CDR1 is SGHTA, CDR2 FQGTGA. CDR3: CASSLTLRGGTGELFF. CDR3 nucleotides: TGTGCCAGCAGCTTAACTTTGCGGGGGGGCACCGGGGAGCTGTTTTTT.

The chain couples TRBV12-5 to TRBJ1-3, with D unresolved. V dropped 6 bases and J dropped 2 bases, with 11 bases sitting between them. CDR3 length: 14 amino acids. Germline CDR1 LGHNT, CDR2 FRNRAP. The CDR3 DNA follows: TGTGCTAGTGGCTCGGGGAGGGCTGGAAACACCATATATTTT. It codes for CASGSGRAGNTIYF.

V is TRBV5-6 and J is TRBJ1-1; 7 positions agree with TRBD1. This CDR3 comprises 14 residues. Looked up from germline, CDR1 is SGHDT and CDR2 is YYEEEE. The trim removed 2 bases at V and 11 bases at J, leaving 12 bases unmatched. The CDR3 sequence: CASSFEGAGSAAFF. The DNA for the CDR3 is TGTGCCAGCAGCTTTGAGGGGGCGGGTTCGGCCGCTTTCTTT.

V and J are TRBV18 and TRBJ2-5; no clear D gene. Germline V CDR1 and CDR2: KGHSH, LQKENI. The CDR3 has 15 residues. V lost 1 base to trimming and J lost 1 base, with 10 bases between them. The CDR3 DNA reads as TGTGCCAGCTCACCACGCGGCTCTATCCAAGAGACCCAGTACTTC. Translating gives CASSPRGSIQETQYF.

Here the CDR3 reads CASSYETSVTGELFF. The CDR3 DNA reads TGTGCCAGCAGTTACGAGACTAGCGTCACCGGGGAGCTGTTTTTT. This chain uses TRBV6-6 with TRBJ2-2, with 8 bases that match TRBD2. Germline V gene sequence: CDR1 MNHNY, CDR2 SVGAGI (reference sequence). With 2 bases clipped from V and 4 bases from J, the junction kept 3 bases outside the gene matches. This CDR3 is built from 15 residues.

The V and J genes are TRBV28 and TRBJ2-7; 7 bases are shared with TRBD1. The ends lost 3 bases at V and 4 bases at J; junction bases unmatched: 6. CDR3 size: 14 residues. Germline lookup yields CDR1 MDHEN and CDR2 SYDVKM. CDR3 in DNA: TGTGCCAGCAGTTTGACAGGGTTAACGTACGAGCAGTACTTC. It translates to CASSLTGLTYEQYF. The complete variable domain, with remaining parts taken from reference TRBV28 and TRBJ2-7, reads DVKVTQSSRYLVKRTGEKVFLECVQDMDHENMFWYRQDPGLGLRLIYFSYDVKMKEKGDIPEGYSVSREKKERFSLILESASTNQTSMYLCASSLTGLTYEQYFGPGTRLTVT.

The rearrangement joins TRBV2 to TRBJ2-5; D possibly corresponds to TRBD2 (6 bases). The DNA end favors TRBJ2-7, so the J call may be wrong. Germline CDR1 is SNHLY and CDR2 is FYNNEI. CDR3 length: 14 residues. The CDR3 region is CASGGTEGFYEQYF. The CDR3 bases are TGTGCCAGCGGCGGGACGGAAGGATTTTACGAGCAGTACTTC.

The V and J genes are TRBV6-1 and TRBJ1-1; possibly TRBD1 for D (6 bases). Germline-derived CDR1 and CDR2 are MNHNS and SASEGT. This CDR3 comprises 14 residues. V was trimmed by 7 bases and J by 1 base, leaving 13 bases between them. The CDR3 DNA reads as TGTGCCAGCAAAATACAGGGTGCGAACACTGAAGCTTTCTTT. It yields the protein CASKIQGANTEAFF.

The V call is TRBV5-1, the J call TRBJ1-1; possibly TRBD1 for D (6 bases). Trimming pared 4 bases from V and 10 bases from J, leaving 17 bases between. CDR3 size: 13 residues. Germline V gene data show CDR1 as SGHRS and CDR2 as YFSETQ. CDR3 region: CASSQTSVQGAFF. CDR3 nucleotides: TGCGCCAGCAGCCAAACGTCCGTACAGGGAGCTTTCTTT.